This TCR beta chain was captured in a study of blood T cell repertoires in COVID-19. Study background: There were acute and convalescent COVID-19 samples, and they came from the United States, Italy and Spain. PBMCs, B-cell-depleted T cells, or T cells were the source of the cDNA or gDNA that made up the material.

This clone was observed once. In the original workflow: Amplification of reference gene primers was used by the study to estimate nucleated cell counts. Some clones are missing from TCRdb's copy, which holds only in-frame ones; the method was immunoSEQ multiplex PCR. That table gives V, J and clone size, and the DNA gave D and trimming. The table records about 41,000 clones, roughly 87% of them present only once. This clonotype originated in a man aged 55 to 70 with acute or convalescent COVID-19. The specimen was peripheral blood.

The CDR3 DNA reads TGTGCCAGTAGTCGCGGAGGGGCGGACTACGAGCAGTACTTC. This encodes CASSRGGADYEQYF. The V and J genes are TRBV19 and TRBJ2-7; D may be TRBD2 (6 bases). V was pared by 5 bases and J by 3 bases, with 14 bases between. The CDR3 extends over 14 amino acids. The germline V gene has CDR1 LNHDA and CDR2 SQIVND (reference sequence).